This T cell receptor (beta chain) comes out of a study of PD-L1 blockade in urothelial cancer. Whole-study context: Beginning in about 2014, patients received atezolizumab, given as 1,200 mg intravenously every 3 weeks.

Stated time point: peripheral blood 6 weeks after treatment start. This CDR3 comprises 14 residues. Per germline, CDR1 SGDLS and CDR2 YYNGEE. V was pared by 3 bases and J by 3 bases, with 5 bases of the junction left unmatched. This clone was counted between two and nine times. Libraries were prepared by immunoSEQ multiplex PCR; TCRdb keeps only in-frame clonotypes and omits some of them. The sample shows tens of thousands of clones, approximately 85% of them seen only once. The source material was PBMCs, sampled around atezolizumab (anti-PD-L1) treatment. The chain uses TRBV9 and TRBJ1-1; 7 bases align to TRBD1. The receptor was isolated from a man aged 65 to 79 with urothelial cancer. The chain's CDR3 is CASSGDSHYTEAFF. CDR3 DNA sequence: TGTGCCAGCAGCGGGGACAGCCACTACACTGAAGCTTTCTTT.